This record looks at one T cell receptor beta chain sequence and its context. What antigen it recognizes has not been identified. No qualities accompany the bases; no much larger clone lies one base away. Before undergoing thyroid surgery, none of the patients had been given any kind of treatment. The study retrospectively analysed patient clinical samples collected from the early 2010s to the late 2010s using T-cell receptor beta sequencing. The source of the sample is a study of metastatic and nonmetastatic thyroid tumors (dated by TCRdb to 2019 to 2021). General notes on the study: The researchers compared repertoires between peripheral blood samples and tumor or nodule tissue samples from patients with malignant or benign thyroid disease.

The library was obtained by PCR. The instrument given in TCRdb is Illumina HiSeq 4000. High-throughput sequencing was used to profile the CDR3 region of the TCR beta-chain in every patient. The authors' analysis ran thus. CDR3 differences across clinicopathological groups were used to build a classifier for discriminating distant-metastatic papillary thyroid cancer patients. To measure repertoire diversity the researchers used the Shannon index, while the Morisita-Horn index served to gauge how similar the tumor and blood repertoires were. TCRdb reprocessed the public reads (quality trimming at Q25 with fastp, clone calling with MiXCR) and kept in-frame beta chains. For this entry, the V and J calls and clone size follow TCRdb and not the study's own pipeline. In all, the sample holds roughly 48,000 clones, and over 20% of those were seen once. In total, the top ten clones hold under 4% of the sample.

Broad study findings and their caveats: TCR beta diversity was reported as significantly higher in malignant tumors than in benign nodules, in both blood and tumor samples.

This TCR derives from a male donor with papillary thyroid cancer or a benign thyroid nodule (not recorded which). Some clones in this sample may be carry-over from other donors' samples. Sequencing was performed on blood.

The nucleotide sequence is TGTGCCAGCAGAGGAGGGGAACAGGCTTGGAACACAGATACGCAGTATTTT. It specifies CASRGGEQAWNTDTQYF. The chain uses TRBV13 and TRBJ2-3; the D gene is perhaps TRBD2, on 6 matching bases. From cysteine to phenylalanine, the CDR3 is 17 amino acids long. The DNA shown is the 51-base CDR3, in frame from base 1. V loses 6 bases of germline sequence and J loses 2 bases, and the interval between the two ends is 21 bases. The germline V gene (reference sequence) specifies PRHDT as CDR1 and FYEKMQ as CDR2. Reference TRBV13 and TRBJ2-3 proteins supply the regions before and after the CDR3; the full variable domain is: AAGVIQSPRHLIKEKRETATLKCYPIPRHDTVYWYQQGPGQDPQFLISFYEKMQSDKGSIPDRFSAQQFSDYHSELNMSSLELGDSALYFCASRGGEQAWNTDTQYFGPGTRLTVL.